The TCR beta chain under discussion was sequenced for a study of CD8+ T cells in alopecia areata. Treatment described: oral pan-JAK inhibitor, 5-10 mg twice daily. This clone appeared a few times. As the sequencing template, cDNA was produced by extracting RNA and reverse transcribing it. Produced via immunoSEQ multiplex PCR; TCRdb's table is partial and in-frame only. Of 110,000 to 150,000 clones listed, 45% to 60% are singletons. The CDR3 is 15 amino acids. In germline, CDR1 is MRHNA, CDR2 SNTAGT. V was pared by 0 bases and J by 6 bases, with 14 bases between. Specimen: CD8+ T cells sorted from blood, collected at week 4, from a patient treated with tofacitinib. The rearrangement joins TRBV6-4 to TRBJ1-2; D not certain. This TCR came from a human donor with alopecia areata. CDR3 amino acids: CASSDSSRSSNGYTF. As DNA, the CDR3 is TGTGCCAGCAGTGACTCGAGTAGATCGTCGAATGGCTACACCTTC.